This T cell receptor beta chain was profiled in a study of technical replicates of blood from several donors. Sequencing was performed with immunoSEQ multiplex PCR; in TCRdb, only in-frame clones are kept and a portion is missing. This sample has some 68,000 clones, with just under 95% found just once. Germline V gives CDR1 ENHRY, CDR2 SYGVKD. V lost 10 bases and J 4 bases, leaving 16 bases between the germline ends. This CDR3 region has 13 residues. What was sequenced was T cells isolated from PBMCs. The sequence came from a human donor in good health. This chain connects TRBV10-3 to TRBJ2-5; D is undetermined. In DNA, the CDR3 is TGTGCCACCAGAGACTGGAGCCTAGAGACCCAGTACTTC. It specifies CATRDWSLETQYF.